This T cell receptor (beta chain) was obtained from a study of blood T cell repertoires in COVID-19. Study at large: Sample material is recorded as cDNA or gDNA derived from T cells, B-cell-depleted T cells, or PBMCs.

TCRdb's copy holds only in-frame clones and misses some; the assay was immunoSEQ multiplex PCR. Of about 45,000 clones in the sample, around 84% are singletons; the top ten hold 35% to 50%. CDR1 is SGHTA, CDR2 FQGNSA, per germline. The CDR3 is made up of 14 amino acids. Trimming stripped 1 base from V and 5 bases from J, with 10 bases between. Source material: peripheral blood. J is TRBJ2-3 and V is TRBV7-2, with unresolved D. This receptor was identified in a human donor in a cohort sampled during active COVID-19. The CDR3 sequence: CASSLVVREDTQYF. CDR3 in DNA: TGTGCCAGCAGCTTAGTGGTTAGAGAAGATACGCAGTATTTT. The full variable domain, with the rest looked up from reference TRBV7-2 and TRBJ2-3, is GAGVSQSPSNKVTEKGKDVELRCDPISGHTALYWYRQSLGQGLEFLIYFQGNSAPDKSGLPSDRFSAERTGGSVSTLTIQRTQQEDSAVYLCASSLVVREDTQYFGPGTRLTVL.